This TCR beta chain was sequenced for a study of OX40 agonist ivuxolimab in advanced cancers. CDR3 length: 14 residues. Germline lookup yields CDR1 SNHLY and CDR2 FYNNEI. The germline V and J ends were trimmed by 7 bases and 5 bases, with 17 bases remaining between them. Sequencing was performed with immunoSEQ multiplex PCR; in TCRdb, only in-frame clones are kept and a portion is missing. The repertoire has 70,000 to 95,000 clones, over 70% of them found once; the top ten carry about 0.52%. The TCR sequence derives from an adult with an advanced solid tumor such as melanoma, head and neck, liver or kidney cancer. Sequencing used CD4+ or CD8+ T cells sorted from blood, obtained in a trial of the OX40 agonist ivuxolimab. The chain couples TRBV2 to TRBJ2-5, with D possibly TRBD2 on 5 matching bases. CDR3 nucleotides: TGTGCCAGCACCGCGATCGGGGATGTGGAGACCCAGTACTTC. Translating it yields CASTAIGDVETQYF. The full variable domain, in which reference TRBV2 and TRBJ2-5 provide the parts outside the CDR3, is EPEVTQTPSHQVTQMGQEVILRCVPISNHLYFYWYRQILGQKVEFLVSFYNNEISEKSEIFDDQFSVERPDGSNFTLKIRSTKLEDSAMYFCASTAIGDVETQYFGPGTRLLVL.